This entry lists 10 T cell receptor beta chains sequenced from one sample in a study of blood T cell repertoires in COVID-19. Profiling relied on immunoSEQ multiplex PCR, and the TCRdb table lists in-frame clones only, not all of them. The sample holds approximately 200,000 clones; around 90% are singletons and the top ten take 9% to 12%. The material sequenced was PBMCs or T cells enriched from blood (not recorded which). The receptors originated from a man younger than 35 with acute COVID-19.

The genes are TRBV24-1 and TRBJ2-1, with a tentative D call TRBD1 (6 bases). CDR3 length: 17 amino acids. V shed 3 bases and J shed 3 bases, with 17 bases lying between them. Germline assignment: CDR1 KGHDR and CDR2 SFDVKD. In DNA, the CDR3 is TGTGCCACCAGTGATAGGATTTTTACGACAGGCTACAATGAGCAGTTCTTC. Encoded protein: CATSDRIFTTGYNEQFF.

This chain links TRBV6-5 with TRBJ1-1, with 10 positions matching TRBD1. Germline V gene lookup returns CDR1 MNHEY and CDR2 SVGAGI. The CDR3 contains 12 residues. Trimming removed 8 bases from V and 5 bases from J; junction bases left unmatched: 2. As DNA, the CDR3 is TGTGCCAGCGGGACAGGGGAAACTGAAGCTTTCTTT. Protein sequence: CASGTGETEAFF.

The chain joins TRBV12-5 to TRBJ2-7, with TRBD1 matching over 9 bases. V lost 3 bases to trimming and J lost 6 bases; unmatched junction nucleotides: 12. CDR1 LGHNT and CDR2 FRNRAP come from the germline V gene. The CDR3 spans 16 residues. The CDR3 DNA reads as TGTGCTAGTGGTTTCCTTCCGGGACAGGGAAGTTCCGAGCAGTACTTC. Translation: CASGFLPGQGSSEQYF.

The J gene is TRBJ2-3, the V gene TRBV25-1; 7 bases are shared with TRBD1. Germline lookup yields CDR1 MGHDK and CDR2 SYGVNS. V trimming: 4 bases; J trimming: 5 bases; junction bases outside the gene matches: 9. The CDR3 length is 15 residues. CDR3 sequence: CASSVIDRVGDTQYF. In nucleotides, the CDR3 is TGTGCCAGCAGTGTTATAGACAGGGTGGGAGATACGCAGTATTTT.

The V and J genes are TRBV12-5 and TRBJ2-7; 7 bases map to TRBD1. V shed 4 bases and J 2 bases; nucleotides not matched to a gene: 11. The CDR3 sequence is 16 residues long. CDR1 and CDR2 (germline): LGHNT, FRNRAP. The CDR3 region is CASGSADRVKTYEQYF. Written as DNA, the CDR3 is TGTGCTAGTGGTTCCGCCGACAGGGTGAAAACCTACGAGCAGTACTTC.

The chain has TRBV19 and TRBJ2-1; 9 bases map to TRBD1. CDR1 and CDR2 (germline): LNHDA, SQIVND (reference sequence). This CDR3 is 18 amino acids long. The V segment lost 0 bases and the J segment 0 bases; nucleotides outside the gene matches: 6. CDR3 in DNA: TGTGCCAGTAGTATAGATGGACAGGGGACATTCTCCTACAATGAGCAGTTCTTC. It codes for CASSIDGQGTFSYNEQFF.

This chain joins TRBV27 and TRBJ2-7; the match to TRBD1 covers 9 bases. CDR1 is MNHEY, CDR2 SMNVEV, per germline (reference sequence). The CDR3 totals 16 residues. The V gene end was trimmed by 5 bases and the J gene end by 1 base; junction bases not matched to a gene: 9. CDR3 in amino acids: CASSPRGQGGSYEQYF. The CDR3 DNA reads TGTGCCAGCAGTCCCCGGGGACAGGGAGGGTCCTACGAGCAGTACTTC.

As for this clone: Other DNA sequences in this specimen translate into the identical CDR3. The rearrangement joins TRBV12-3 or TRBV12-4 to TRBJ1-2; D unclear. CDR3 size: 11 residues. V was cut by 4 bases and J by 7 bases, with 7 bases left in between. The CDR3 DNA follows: TGTGCCAGCAGTTCCCGAGGTGGCTACACCTTC. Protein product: CASSSRGGYTF.

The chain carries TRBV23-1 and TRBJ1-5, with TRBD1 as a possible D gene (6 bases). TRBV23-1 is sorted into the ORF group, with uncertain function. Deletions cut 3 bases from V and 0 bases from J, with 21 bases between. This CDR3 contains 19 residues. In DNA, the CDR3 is TGCGCCAGCAGTCAGTGTGGCGACAGGAGACCATATAGCAATCAGCCCCAGCATTTT. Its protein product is CASSQCGDRRPYSNQPQHF.

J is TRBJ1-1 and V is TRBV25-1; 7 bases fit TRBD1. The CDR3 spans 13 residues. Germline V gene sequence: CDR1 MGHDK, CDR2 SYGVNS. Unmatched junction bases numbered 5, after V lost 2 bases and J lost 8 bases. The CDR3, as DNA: TGTGCCAGCAGTGAACTAAGGACAGGCGAAGCTTTCTTT. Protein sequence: CASSELRTGEAFF.